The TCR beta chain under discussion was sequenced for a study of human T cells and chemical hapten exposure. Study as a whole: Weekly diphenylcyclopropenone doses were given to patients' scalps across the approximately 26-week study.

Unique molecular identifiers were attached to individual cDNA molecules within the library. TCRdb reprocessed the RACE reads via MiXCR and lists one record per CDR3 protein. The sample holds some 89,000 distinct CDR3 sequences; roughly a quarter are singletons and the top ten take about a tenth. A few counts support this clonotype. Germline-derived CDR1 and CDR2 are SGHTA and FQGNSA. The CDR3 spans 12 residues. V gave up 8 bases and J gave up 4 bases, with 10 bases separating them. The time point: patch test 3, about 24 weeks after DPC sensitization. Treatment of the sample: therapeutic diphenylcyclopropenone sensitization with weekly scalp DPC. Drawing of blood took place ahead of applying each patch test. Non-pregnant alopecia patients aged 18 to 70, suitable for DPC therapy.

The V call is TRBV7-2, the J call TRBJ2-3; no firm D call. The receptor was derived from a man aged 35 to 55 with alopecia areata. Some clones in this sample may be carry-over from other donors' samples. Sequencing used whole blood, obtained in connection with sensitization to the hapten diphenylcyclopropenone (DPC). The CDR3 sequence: CASGTASDTQYF. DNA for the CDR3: TGTGCCAGCGGAACGGCATCAGATACGCAGTATTTT. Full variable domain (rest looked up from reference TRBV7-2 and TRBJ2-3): GAGVSQSPSNKVTEKGKDVELRCDPISGHTALYWYRQSLGQGLEFLIYFQGNSAPDKSGLPSDRFSAERTGGSVSTLTIQRTQQEDSAVYLCASGTASDTQYFGPGTRLTVL.